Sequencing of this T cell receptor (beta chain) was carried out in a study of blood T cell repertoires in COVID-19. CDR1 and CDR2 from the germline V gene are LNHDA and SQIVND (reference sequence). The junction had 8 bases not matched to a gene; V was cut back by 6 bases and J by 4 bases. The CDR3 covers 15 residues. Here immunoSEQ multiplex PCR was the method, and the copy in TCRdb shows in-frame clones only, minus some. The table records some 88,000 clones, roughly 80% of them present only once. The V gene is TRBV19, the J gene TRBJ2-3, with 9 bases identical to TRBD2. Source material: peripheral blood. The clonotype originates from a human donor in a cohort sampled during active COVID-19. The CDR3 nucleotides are TGTGCCAGTAGCCAAGGGACTAGCAGTGCAGATACGCAGTATTTT. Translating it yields CASSQGTSSADTQYF. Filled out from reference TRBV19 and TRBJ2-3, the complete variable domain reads DGGITQSPKYLFRKEGQNVTLSCEQNLNHDAMYWYRQDPGQGLRLIYYSQIVNDFQKGDIAEGYSVSREKKESFPLTVTSAQKNPTAFYLCASSQGTSSADTQYFGPGTRLTVL.